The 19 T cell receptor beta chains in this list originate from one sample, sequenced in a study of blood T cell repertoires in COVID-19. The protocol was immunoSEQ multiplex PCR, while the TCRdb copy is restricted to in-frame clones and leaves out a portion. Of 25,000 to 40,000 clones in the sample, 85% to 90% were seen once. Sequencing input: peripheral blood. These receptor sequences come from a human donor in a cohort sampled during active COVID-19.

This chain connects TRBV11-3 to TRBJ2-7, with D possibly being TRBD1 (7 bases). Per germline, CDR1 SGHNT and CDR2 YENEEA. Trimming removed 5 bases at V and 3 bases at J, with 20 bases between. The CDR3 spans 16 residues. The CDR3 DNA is TGTGCCAGCAGCCCCCGTGGCGGGACAGCGCACTACGAGCAGTACTTC. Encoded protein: CASSPRGGTAHYEQYF.

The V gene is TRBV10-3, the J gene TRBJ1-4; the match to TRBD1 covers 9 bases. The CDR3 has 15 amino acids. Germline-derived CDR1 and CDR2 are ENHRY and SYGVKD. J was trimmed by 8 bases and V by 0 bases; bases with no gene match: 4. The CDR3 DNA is TGTGCCATCAGTGAGTCCACGACAGGGGGGGAAAAACTGTTTTTT. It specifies CAISESTTGGEKLFF.

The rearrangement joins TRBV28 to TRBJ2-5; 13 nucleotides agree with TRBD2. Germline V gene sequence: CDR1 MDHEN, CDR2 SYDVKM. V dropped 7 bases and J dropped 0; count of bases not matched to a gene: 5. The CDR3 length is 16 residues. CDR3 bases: TGTGCCAGCATGGGACTAGCGGGAAAATACCAAGAGACCCAGTACTTC. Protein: CASMGLAGKYQETQYF.

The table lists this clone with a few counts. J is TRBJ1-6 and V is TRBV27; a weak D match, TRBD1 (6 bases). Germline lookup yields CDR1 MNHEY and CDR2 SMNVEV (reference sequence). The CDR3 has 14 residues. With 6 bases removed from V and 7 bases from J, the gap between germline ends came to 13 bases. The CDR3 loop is CASRSDSWNSPLHF. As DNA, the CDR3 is TGTGCCAGCAGATCGGACAGCTGGAATTCACCCCTCCACTTT.

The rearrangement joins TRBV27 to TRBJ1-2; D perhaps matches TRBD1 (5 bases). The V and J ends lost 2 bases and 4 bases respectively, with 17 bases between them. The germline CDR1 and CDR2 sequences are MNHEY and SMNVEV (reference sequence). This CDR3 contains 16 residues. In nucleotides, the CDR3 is TGTGCCAGCAGTTTACACCCCTCAGGGTTACCCTATGGCTACACCTTC. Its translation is CASSLHPSGLPYGYTF.

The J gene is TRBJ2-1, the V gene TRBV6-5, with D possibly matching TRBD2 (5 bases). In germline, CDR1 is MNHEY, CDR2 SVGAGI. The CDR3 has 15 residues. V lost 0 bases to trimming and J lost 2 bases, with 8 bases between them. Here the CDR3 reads CASSYSGVAYNEQFF. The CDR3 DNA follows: TGTGCCAGCAGTTACTCCGGGGTCGCCTACAATGAGCAGTTCTTC.

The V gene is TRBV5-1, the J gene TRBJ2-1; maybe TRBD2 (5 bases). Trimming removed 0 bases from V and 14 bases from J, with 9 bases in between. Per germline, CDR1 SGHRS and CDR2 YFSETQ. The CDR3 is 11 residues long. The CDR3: CASSLAPGKFF. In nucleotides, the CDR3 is TGCGCCAGCAGCTTGGCGCCGGGGAAGTTCTTC.

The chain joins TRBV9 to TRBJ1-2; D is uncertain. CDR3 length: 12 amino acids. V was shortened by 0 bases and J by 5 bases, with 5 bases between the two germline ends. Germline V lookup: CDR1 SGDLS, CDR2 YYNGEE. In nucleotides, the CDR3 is TGTGCCAGCAGCGTAGTGGAGTATGGCTACACCTTC. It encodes CASSVVEYGYTF.

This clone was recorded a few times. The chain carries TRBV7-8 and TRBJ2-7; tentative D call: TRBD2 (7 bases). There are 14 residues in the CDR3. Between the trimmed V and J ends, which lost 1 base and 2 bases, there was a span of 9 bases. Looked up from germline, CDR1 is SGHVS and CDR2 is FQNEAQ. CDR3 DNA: TGTGCCAGCAGCTTAGTGCGGGGGCCCTACGAGCAGTACTTC. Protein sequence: CASSLVRGPYEQYF.

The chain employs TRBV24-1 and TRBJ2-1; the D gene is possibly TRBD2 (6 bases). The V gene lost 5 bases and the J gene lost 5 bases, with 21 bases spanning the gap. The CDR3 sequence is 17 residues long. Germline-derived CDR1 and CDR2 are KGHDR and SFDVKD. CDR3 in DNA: TGTGCCACCAGTGCCCTCCCGCGGGGCCCTTGGGACAATGAGCAGTTCTTC. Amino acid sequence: CATSALPRGPWDNEQFF.

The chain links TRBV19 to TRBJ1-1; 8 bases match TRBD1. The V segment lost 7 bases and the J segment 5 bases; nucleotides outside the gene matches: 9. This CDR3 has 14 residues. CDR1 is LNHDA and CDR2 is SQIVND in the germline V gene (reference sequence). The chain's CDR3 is CASNTDREWTEAFF. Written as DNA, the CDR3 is TGTGCCAGTAACACGGACAGGGAATGGACTGAAGCTTTCTTT. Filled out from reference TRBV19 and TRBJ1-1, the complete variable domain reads DGGITQSPKYLFRKEGQNVTLSCEQNLNHDAMYWYRQDPGQGLRLIYYSQIVNDFQKGDIAEGYSVSREKKESFPLTVTSAQKNPTAFYLCASNTDREWTEAFFGQGTRLTVV.

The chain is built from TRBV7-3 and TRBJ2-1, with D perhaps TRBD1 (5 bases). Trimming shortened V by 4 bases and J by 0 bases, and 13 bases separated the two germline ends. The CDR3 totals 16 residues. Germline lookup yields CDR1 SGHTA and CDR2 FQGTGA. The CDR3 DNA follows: TGTGCCAGCAGCTCAAGGGGTCCTCTCTCCTACAATGAGCAGTTCTTC. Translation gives CASSSRGPLSYNEQFF.

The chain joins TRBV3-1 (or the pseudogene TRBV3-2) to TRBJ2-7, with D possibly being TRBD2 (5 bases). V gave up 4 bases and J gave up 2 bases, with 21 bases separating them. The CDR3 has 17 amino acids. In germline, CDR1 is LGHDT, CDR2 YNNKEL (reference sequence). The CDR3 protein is CASSPGLEWARPYEQYF. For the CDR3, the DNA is TGTGCCAGCAGCCCAGGACTCGAGTGGGCTAGGCCCTACGAGCAGTACTTC.

CDR3 sequence (DNA): TGTGCCAGCTCACCACCAGGGGCTGAAGCTTTCTTT. Its translation: CASSPPGAEAFF. The chain links TRBV18 to TRBJ1-1; D possibly corresponds to TRBD1 (5 bases). The CDR3 extends over 12 amino acids. Trimming took off 0 bases at V and 6 bases at J, with 5 bases between the two ends. Germline CDR1 is KGHSH and CDR2 is LQKENI.

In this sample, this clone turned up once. This CDR3 is CASSVTAGNTIYF. The CDR3 nucleotides read TGTGCCAGCAGCGTTACAGCTGGAAACACCATATATTTT. The chain carries TRBV9 and TRBJ1-3; D unresolved. The CDR3 sequence is 13 residues long. V lost 2 bases, J lost 2 bases, and 5 bases lay in between. Germline V gene data show CDR1 as SGDLS and CDR2 as YYNGEE. Variable domain in full (rest from reference TRBV9 and TRBJ1-3): DSGVTQTPKHLITATGQRVTLRCSPRSGDLSVYWYQQSLDQGLQFLIQYYNGEERAKGNILERFSAQQFPDLHSELNLSSLELGDSALYFCASSVTAGNTIYFGEGSWLTVV.

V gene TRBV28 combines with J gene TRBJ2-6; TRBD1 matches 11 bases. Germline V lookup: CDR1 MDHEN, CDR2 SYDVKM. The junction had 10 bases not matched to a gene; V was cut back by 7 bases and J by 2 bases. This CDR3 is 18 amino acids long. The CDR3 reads CASKAPWGQGAGANVLTF. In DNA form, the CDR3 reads TGTGCCAGCAAGGCTCCTTGGGGACAGGGGGCTGGGGCCAACGTCCTGACTTTC.

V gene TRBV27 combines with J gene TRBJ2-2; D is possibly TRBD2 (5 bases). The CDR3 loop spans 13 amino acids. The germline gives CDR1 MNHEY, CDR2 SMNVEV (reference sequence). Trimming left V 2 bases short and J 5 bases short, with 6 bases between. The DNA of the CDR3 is TGTGCCAGCAGTTTAGGACTGACCGGGGAGCTGTTTTTT. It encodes CASSLGLTGELFF.

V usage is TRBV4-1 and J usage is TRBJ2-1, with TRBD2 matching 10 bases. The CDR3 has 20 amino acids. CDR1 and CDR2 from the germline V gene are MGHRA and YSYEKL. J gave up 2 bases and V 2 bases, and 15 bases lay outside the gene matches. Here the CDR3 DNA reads TGCGCCAGCAGCCAACCTGGGGGGACTAGCGAAAAGATTCCCTACAATGAGCAGTTCTTC. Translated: CASSQPGGTSEKIPYNEQFF.

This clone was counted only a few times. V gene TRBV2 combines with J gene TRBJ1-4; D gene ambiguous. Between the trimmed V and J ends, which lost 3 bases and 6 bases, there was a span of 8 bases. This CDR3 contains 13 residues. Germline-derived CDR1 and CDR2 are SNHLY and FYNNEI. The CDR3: CASSDGEDEKLFF. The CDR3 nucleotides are TGTGCCAGCAGTGATGGGGAGGATGAAAAACTGTTTTTT.